Shown below are 17 T cell receptor beta chains from a single sample sequenced in a study of blood T cell repertoires in COVID-19. The table came from immunoSEQ multiplex PCR; TCRdb's copy has only in-frame clones and leaves some out. The data show some 190,000 clones, 75% to 90% seen once. The material sequenced was peripheral blood. The source of these receptors is a man aged 55 to 70 with acute or convalescent COVID-19.

V and J are TRBV7-3 and TRBJ1-6; D gene uncertain. The CDR3 spans 13 residues. V was shortened by 0 bases and J by 8 bases, with 5 bases between the two germline ends. CDR1 SGHTA and CDR2 FQGTGA come from the germline V gene. This CDR3 is CASSLTIDSPLHF. The CDR3 DNA follows: TGTGCCAGCAGCTTAACGATAGATTCACCCCTCCACTTT. The variable domain in full, completed from reference TRBV7-3 and TRBJ1-6, reads GAGVSQTPSNKVTEKGKYVELRCDPISGHTALYWYRQSLGQGPEFLIYFQGTGAADDSGLPNDRFFAVRPEGSVSTLKIQRTERGDSAVYLCASSLTIDSPLHFGNGTRLTVT.

V and J are TRBV5-8 and TRBJ1-3; TRBD1 might be the D (6 bases). Germline V gene sequence: CDR1 SGHTS, CDR2 YDEGEE. Trimming took off 5 bases at V and 0 bases at J, with 12 bases between the two ends. The CDR3 contains 15 residues. The CDR3: CASSQRGNSGNTIYF. Here the CDR3 DNA reads TGTGCCAGCAGTCAGAGGGGGAACTCTGGAAACACCATATATTTT. Using reference TRBV5-8 and TRBJ1-3 for the parts outside the CDR3, the full variable domain is EAGVTQSPTHLIKTRGQQATLRCSPISGHTSVYWYQQALGLGLQFLLWYDEGEERNRGNFPPRFSGRQFPNYSSELNVNALELEDSALYLCASSQRGNSGNTIYFGEGSWLTVV.

This clone has more than one count but fewer than ten. The rearrangement links TRBV2 to TRBJ1-4; TRBD1 matches 7 bases. Germline loops: CDR1 SNHLY, CDR2 FYNNEI. This CDR3 spans 15 amino acids. V trimming: 7 bases; J trimming: 8 bases; junction bases outside the gene matches: 13. Here the CDR3 reads CASIGTALGHEKLFF. The CDR3 coding sequence is TGTGCCAGCATTGGGACAGCCCTGGGGCACGAAAAACTGTTTTTT.

The chain employs TRBV10-3 and TRBJ1-1, with TRBD1 matching over 7 bases. Germline V gene data show CDR1 as ENHRY and CDR2 as SYGVKD. The length of the CDR3 is 13 residues. Trimming removed 6 bases from V and 5 bases from J; junction bases left unmatched: 6. The CDR3 nucleotides read TGTGCCATCAGGGTAGGGGGCCGGACTGAAGCTTTCTTT. Translation gives CAIRVGGRTEAFF.

The chain employs TRBV15 and TRBJ2-1; tentative D call: TRBD1 (7 bases). Trimming shortened V by 0 bases and J by 9 bases, and 12 bases separated the two germline ends. Germline-derived CDR1 and CDR2 are LNHNV and YYDKDF (reference sequence). The CDR3 has 14 residues. This chain's CDR3 is CATSRDGGDSEQFF. CDR3 DNA: TGTGCCACCAGCAGAGATGGAGGGGACAGTGAGCAGTTCTTC.

The chain employs TRBV7-2 and TRBJ1-2, with D unclear. Per germline, CDR1 SGHTA and CDR2 FQGNSA. CDR3 length equals 13 residues. The V gene lost 2 bases and the J gene lost 0 bases, with 4 bases spanning the gap. The CDR3 nucleotides are TGTGCCAGCAGCTTACAGGCTAACTATGGCTACACCTTC. This translates into CASSLQANYGYTF.

The chain links TRBV29-1 to TRBJ2-1, with 14 bases that match TRBD2. The CDR3 length is 15 residues. The trim removed 7 bases at V and 8 bases at J, leaving 10 bases unmatched. Germline CDR1 is SQVTM and CDR2 is ANQGSEA. CDR3 in DNA: TGCAGCGCTACTGGGACTAGCGGGAGTAGCCATGAGCAGTTCTTC. Protein product: CSATGTSGSSHEQFF.

V usage is TRBV18 and J usage is TRBJ2-6; no clear D. This CDR3 comprises 14 residues. The V end lost 5 bases, the J end lost 4 bases, and 9 bases lay between the germline ends. The germline V gene has CDR1 KGHSH and CDR2 LQKENI. CDR3 in DNA: TGTGCCAGCTCAGCCGCCGAGGGGGCCAACGTCCTGACTTTC. This gives the protein CASSAAEGANVLTF.

This chain joins TRBV3-1 (or the pseudogene TRBV3-2) and TRBJ1-3; D not resolved. This CDR3 has 13 residues. Trimming took off 6 bases at V and 0 bases at J, with 6 bases between the two ends. Germline loops: CDR1 LGHDT, CDR2 YNNKEL (reference sequence). The chain's CDR3 is CASSVSSGNTIYF. CDR3 coding DNA: TGTGCCAGCAGTGTGAGCTCTGGAAACACCATATATTTT.

The chain couples TRBV5-6 to TRBJ1-6, with TRBD1 matching over 10 bases. V was pared by 4 bases and J by 7 bases, with 5 bases of the junction left unmatched. The CDR3 consists of 15 residues. Germline V gene data show CDR1 as SGHDT and CDR2 as YYEEEE. For the CDR3, the DNA is TGTGCCAGCAGCCTAGGGACAGGGGTAAATTCACCCCTCCACTTT. As protein: CASSLGTGVNSPLHF.

V gene TRBV28 combines with J gene TRBJ2-7; the D is unclear. V was pared by 6 bases and J by 0 bases, with 12 bases between. The CDR3 consists of 14 residues. Per the germline V gene, CDR1 is MDHEN and CDR2 is SYDVKM. The CDR3 here is CASSPGGGSYEQYF. The DNA of the CDR3 is TGTGCCAGCAGCCCAGGTGGTGGCTCCTACGAGCAGTACTTC. The entire variable domain, with the rest obtained from reference TRBV28 and TRBJ2-7, is as follows: DVKVTQSSRYLVKRTGEKVFLECVQDMDHENMFWYRQDPGLGLRLIYFSYDVKMKEKGDIPEGYSVSREKKERFSLILESASTNQTSMYLCASSPGGGSYEQYFGPGTRLTVT.

The V call is TRBV4-2, the J call TRBJ2-1, with D possibly TRBD2 on 5 matching bases. The CDR3 consists of 15 residues. Germline-derived CDR1 and CDR2 are LGHNA and YNFKEQ. The ends were cut back, 0 bases at V and 7 bases at J, with 13 bases in the middle. This CDR3 is CASSQENLPGNEQFF. CDR3 coding DNA: TGTGCCAGCAGCCAAGAGAACCTCCCGGGGAATGAGCAGTTCTTC.

The chain recombines TRBV2 with TRBJ2-2; 7 nucleotides line up with TRBD2. The junction had 6 bases not matched to a gene; V was cut back by 4 bases and J by 7 bases. CDR3 length: 14 residues. CDR1 and CDR2 (germline): SNHLY, FYNNEI. CDR3: CASSVSGTNGELFF. Here the CDR3 DNA reads TGTGCCAGCAGTGTATCTGGGACTAACGGGGAGCTGTTTTTT. The whole variable domain, filled in from reference TRBV2 and TRBJ2-2, reads EPEVTQTPSHQVTQMGQEVILRCVPISNHLYFYWYRQILGQKVEFLVSFYNNEISEKSEIFDDQFSVERPDGSNFTLKIRSTKLEDSAMYFCASSVSGTNGELFFGEGSRLTVL.

This rearrangement joins TRBV27 to TRBJ1-2; TRBD1 agrees at 12 bases. V trimming: 5 bases; J trimming: 4 bases; junction bases outside the gene matches: 5. CDR3 size: 15 residues. The germline V gene encodes CDR1 MNHEY and CDR2 SMNVEV (reference sequence). The CDR3 here is CASSGTGGSGYGYTF. The CDR3 DNA follows: TGTGCCAGCAGTGGGACAGGGGGCTCGGGCTATGGCTACACCTTC.

The chain has TRBV7-2 and TRBJ2-5, with D possibly matching TRBD2 (5 bases). Looked up from germline, CDR1 is SGHTA and CDR2 is FQGNSA. This CDR3 has 16 amino acids. Trimming pared 4 bases from V and 8 bases from J, leaving 23 bases between. CDR3 loop: CASSSRPVGGPVTQYF. The CDR3 DNA follows: TGTGCCAGCAGCTCCCGACCCGTCGGCGGGCCTGTAACCCAGTACTTC.

The chain joins TRBV9 to TRBJ2-1; D is perhaps TRBD2 (6 bases). The length of the CDR3 is 16 residues. Trimming shortened V by 3 bases and J by 0 bases, and 13 bases separated the two germline ends. The germline CDR1 and CDR2 sequences are SGDLS and YYNGEE. CDR3 region: CASSADSGSSYNEQFF. The CDR3 coding sequence is TGTGCCAGCAGCGCCGATAGCGGTAGCTCCTACAATGAGCAGTTCTTC.

This sequence joins TRBV18 and TRBJ2-7; 9 bases align to TRBD1. V shed 3 bases, J shed 5 bases, and the junction held 8 bases outside the gene matches. Germline V gene lookup returns CDR1 KGHSH and CDR2 LQKENI. The CDR3 runs 15 residues. The CDR3 sequence is CASSPTGGATHEQYF. DNA for the CDR3: TGTGCCAGCTCACCCACAGGGGGCGCGACCCACGAGCAGTACTTC. Based on the CDR3 plus reference TRBV18 and TRBJ2-7, the full variable domain is NAGVMQNPRHLVRRRGQEARLRCSPMKGHSHVYWYRQLPEEGLKFMVYLQKENIIDESGMPKERFSAEFPKEGPSILRIQQVVRGDSAAYFCASSPTGGATHEQYFGPGTRLTVT.